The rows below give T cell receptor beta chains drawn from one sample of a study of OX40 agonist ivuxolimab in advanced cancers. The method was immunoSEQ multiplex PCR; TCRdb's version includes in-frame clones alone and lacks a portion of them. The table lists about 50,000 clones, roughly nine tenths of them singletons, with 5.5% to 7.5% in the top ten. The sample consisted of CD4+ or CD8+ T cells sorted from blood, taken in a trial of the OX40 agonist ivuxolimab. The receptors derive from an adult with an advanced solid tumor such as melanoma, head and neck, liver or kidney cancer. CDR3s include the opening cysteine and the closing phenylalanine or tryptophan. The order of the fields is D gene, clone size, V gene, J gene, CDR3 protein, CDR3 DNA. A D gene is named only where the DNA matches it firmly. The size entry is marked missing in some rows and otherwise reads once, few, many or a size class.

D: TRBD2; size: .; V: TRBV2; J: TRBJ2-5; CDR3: CASSDPREGETQYF; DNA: TGTGCCAGCAGTGATCCCAGGGAGGGGGAGACCCAGTACTTC
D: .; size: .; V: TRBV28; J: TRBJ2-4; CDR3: CASSRGDIQYF; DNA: TGTGCCAGCAGTCGTGGTGACATTCAGTACTTC
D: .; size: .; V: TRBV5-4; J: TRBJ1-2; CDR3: CASSYLGGGPYGYTF; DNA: TGTGCCAGCAGCTACCTAGGGGGAGGGCCCTATGGCTACACCTTC
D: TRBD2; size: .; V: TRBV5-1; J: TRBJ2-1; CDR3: CASSLGSGIDNEQFF; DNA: TGCGCCAGCAGCTTGGGCAGCGGGATAGACAATGAGCAGTTCTTC
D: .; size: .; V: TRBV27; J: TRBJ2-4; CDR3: CASSISGVAKNIQYF; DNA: TGTGCCAGCAGCATTAGCGGCGTAGCCAAAAACATTCAGTACTTC
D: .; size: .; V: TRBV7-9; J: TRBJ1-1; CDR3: CASSLDVGSEAFF; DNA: TGTGCCAGCAGCTTAGATGTCGGGTCTGAAGCTTTCTTT
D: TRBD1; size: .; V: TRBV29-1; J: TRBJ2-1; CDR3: CSGSRGPGGDEQFF; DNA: TGCAGCGGGTCCAGGGGGCCGGGCGGGGATGAGCAGTTCTTC
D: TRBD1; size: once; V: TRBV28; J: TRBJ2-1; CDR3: CASSFGQGGYNEQFF; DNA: TGTGCCAGCAGTTTTGGACAGGGGGGGTACAATGAGCAGTTCTTC
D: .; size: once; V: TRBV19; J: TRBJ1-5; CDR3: CASSIGGGLNQPQHF; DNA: TGTGCCAGTAGTATAGGGGGGGGACTCAATCAGCCCCAGCATTTT
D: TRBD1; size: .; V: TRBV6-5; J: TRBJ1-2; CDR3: CASSSFGQGDYGYTF; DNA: TGTGCCAGCAGTTCCTTCGGACAGGGGGACTATGGCTACACCTTC
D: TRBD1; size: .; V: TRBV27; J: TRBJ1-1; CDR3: CASSRGDRLNTEAFF; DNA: TGTGCCAGCAGCCGAGGGGACAGGTTGAACACTGAAGCTTTCTTT